Listed below are T cell receptor beta chains from one sample, sequenced in a study of Ad26.COV2.S vaccination and SARS-CoV-2 variants. TCRdb's copy holds only in-frame clones and misses some; the assay was immunoSEQ multiplex PCR. The sample yields 440,000 or so clones, about 92% seen once. The material sequenced was peripheral blood, taken in a trial of Ad26.COV2.S vaccine versus placebo. The receptors stem from a person between 18 and 59 years old who received the Ad26.COV2.S COVID-19 vaccine or a placebo. CDR3s include the opening cysteine and the closing phenylalanine or tryptophan. A D gene is named only where the DNA matches it firmly. The size field is filled for only some rows; it gives once, few, many or a size class.

NA	NA	TRBV4-2	TRBJ1-1	CASSRPFEAFF	TGTGCCAGCAGCAGGCCTTTTGAAGCTTTCTTT
TRBD2	NA	TRBV28	TRBJ2-1	CASSSGRRSDSSGLNNEQFF	TGTGCCAGCAGTTCCGGCCGGAGGTCCGATTCTAGCGGACTAAACAATGAGCAGTTCTTC
NA	NA	TRBV4-1	TRBJ1-2	CASSQDLGGRGYTF	TGCGCCAGCAGCCAAGATCTCGGAGGGCGCGGCTACACCTTC
TRBD2	NA	TRBV5-6	TRBJ2-1	CASSLEGGGTYNEQFF	TGTGCCAGCAGCTTGGAGGGCGGGGGGACCTACAATGAGCAGTTCTTC
NA	NA	TRBV6-1	TRBJ1-2	CASSEVQSFYGYTF	TGTGCCAGCAGTGAGGTACAGAGCTTCTATGGCTACACCTTC
NA	NA	TRBV4-1	TRBJ2-7	CASSQGGPLGTDDSYEQYF	TGCGCCAGCAGCCAAGGAGGGCCCTTAGGGACGGACGACTCCTACGAGCAGTACTTC
NA	NA	TRBV27	TRBJ2-1	CASSTPGSGNEQFF	TGTGCCAGCAGTACCCCGGGATCGGGAAATGAGCAGTTCTTC
NA	NA	TRBV24-1	TRBJ2-3	CATSEPGWSSTDTQYF	TGTGCCACCAGTGAGCCGGGGTGGTCTAGCACAGATACGCAGTATTTT
NA	NA	TRBV18	TRBJ2-3	CASSPFPTQYF	TGTGCCAGCTCACCATTCCCGACGCAGTATTTT
NA	NA	TRBV3-1/TRBV3-2	TRBJ1-3	CASSPTVEGNTIYF	TGTGCCAGCAGCCCGACAGTGGAAGGAAACACCATATATTTT
TRBD1	once	TRBV13	TRBJ2-7	CASSPDRENEQYF	TGTGCCAGCAGCCCGGACAGGGAAAACGAGCAGTACTTC
NA	NA	TRBV5-1	TRBJ2-2	CASSFTPGQSTGELFF	TGCGCCAGCAGCTTCACCCCAGGGCAAAGCACCGGGGAGCTGTTTTTT
NA	NA	TRBV9	TRBJ1-4	CASSVDLHASNEKLFF	TGTGCCAGCAGCGTAGATCTGCATGCCTCTAATGAAAAACTGTTTTTT
TRBD2	NA	TRBV20-1	TRBJ2-2	CSASTSGDTGELFF	TGCAGTGCTAGTACTAGCGGTGACACCGGGGAGCTGTTTTTT
NA	NA	TRBV28	TRBJ1-4	CALSRRGATNEKLFF	TGTGCTCTCTCGCGGAGGGGCGCAACTAATGAAAAACTGTTTTTT
NA	NA	TRBV24-1	TRBJ2-2	CATSPGRNTGELFF	TGTGCCACGTCCCCGGGACGCAACACCGGGGAGCTGTTTTTT
NA	NA	TRBV5-6	TRBJ2-3	CASSLWSGTDTQYF	TGTGCCAGCAGCCTCTGGTCTGGCACAGATACGCAGTATTTT
TRBD2	NA	TRBV6-2/TRBV6-3	TRBJ2-3	CASSLTSGRAIDTQYF	TGTGCCAGCAGCTTGACTAGCGGGAGGGCCATAGATACGCAGTATTTT
NA	NA	TRBV2	TRBJ2-7	CASSQGPPYEQYF	TGTGCCAGTTCTCAGGGGCCCCCCTACGAGCAGTACTTC
NA	few	TRBV6-2/TRBV6-3	TRBJ2-7	CASSQTTYEQYF	TGTGCCAGCAGTCAAACTACCTACGAGCAGTACTTC
NA	NA	TRBV27	TRBJ1-2	CASSLKAGHYGYTF	TGTGCCAGCAGTTTAAAGGCAGGCCATTATGGCTACACCTTC
TRBD1	NA	TRBV4-3	TRBJ2-7	CASSPSGGYEQYF	TGCGCCAGCAGCCCATCAGGGGGCTACGAGCAGTACTTC
NA	NA	TRBV19	TRBJ1-5	CASSILAATPAQHF	TGTGCCAGTAGTATATTAGCAGCTACCCCAGCCCAGCATTTT
NA	NA	TRBV5-4	TRBJ2-3	CASSSGLITDTQYF	TGTGCCAGCAGCTCGGGACTTATCACAGATACGCAGTATTTT
NA	NA	TRBV7-2	TRBJ2-3	CASSFRMGVGTDTQYF	TGTGCCAGCAGCTTCAGAATGGGGGTAGGCACAGATACGCAGTATTTT
NA	NA	TRBV7-8	TRBJ2-2	CASSLRDFLTGELFF	TGTGCCAGCAGCTTAAGGGACTTCCTCACCGGGGAGCTGTTTTTT
NA	NA	TRBV9	TRBJ2-1	CASSDTGRGPYNEQFF	TGTGCCAGCAGCGACACGGGGAGGGGGCCCTACAATGAGCAGTTCTTC
NA	once	TRBV15	TRBJ1-4	CATSRAPNVGEKLFF	TGTGCCACCAGCAGAGCTCCCAACGTCGGTGAAAAACTGTTTTTT
TRBD1	NA	TRBV28	TRBJ2-3	CASSWDRGTDTQYF	TGTGCCAGCAGTTGGGACAGGGGTACAGATACGCAGTATTTT
NA	few	TRBV7-9	TRBJ2-5	CASSFGGPQETQYF	TGTGCCAGCAGCTTCGGGGGTCCTCAAGAGACCCAGTACTTC
TRBD2	once	TRBV7-9	TRBJ2-3	CASSSVIAGTNTQYF	TGTGCCAGCAGCTCAGTAATAGCGGGAACGAATACGCAGTATTTT
NA	NA	TRBV7-2	TRBJ2-1	CASSLFGESSYNEQFF	TGTGCCAGCAGCTTATTTGGGGAGAGCTCCTACAATGAGCAGTTCTTC
TRBD1	NA	TRBV7-2	TRBJ1-2	CASSLPDRRLNYGYTF	TGTGCCAGCAGCCTACCGGACAGGCGTCTTAACTATGGCTACACCTTC
TRBD2	NA	TRBV30	TRBJ2-1	CASEREGDNEQFF	TGTGCCTCGGAGCGGGAGGGGGACAATGAGCAGTTCTTC
NA	NA	TRBV5-6	TRBJ2-5	CASSLGAETQYF	TGTGCCAGCAGCTTGGGGGCGGAGACCCAGTACTTC
TRBD1	once	TRBV9	TRBJ2-2	CASSLDRANTGELFF	TGTGCCAGCAGCTTGGACAGGGCGAATACCGGGGAGCTGTTTTTT
NA	NA	TRBV9	TRBJ2-7	CASSVDFGLGRGEQYF	TGTGCCAGCAGCGTAGATTTTGGGTTGGGTAGGGGCGAGCAGTACTTC
NA	NA	TRBV7-2	TRBJ1-6	CASSFYPQGSSYNSPLHF	TGTGCCAGCAGCTTTTATCCCCAGGGGAGCTCCTATAATTCACCCCTCCACTTT
TRBD1	NA	TRBV28	TRBJ1-2	CASSYGDRSYTF	TGTGCCAGCAGTTACGGGGACAGAAGCTACACCTTC
NA	NA	TRBV5-1	TRBJ2-3	CASKLRGSTDTQYF	TGCGCCAGCAAATTGCGCGGGAGCACAGATACGCAGTATTTT
TRBD2	NA	TRBV7-3	TRBJ2-1	CASSSQGLAGEGNEQFF	TGTGCCAGCAGCTCCCAGGGACTAGCGGGAGAAGGCAATGAGCAGTTCTTC
NA	NA	TRBV19	TRBJ1-1	CASSIKRKTEAFF	TGTGCCAGTAGTATAAAAAGGAAAACTGAAGCTTTCTTT
TRBD2	NA	TRBV3-1/TRBV3-2	TRBJ2-3	CASSAWTSGSFNTDTQYF	TGTGCCAGCAGCGCCTGGACTAGCGGGTCCTTTAACACAGATACGCAGTATTTT
NA	NA	TRBV10-3	TRBJ2-7	CAISVGQINEQYF	TGTGCCATCAGTGTGGGACAAATCAACGAGCAGTACTTC
NA	NA	TRBV28	TRBJ1-4	CASSSARGNEKLFF	TGTGCCAGCAGTTCCGCCCGTGGTAATGAAAAACTGTTTTTT
NA	NA	TRBV7-9	TRBJ2-7	CASSVRDYEQYF	TGTGCCAGCAGCGTCCGGGACTACGAGCAGTACTTC
NA	NA	TRBV28	TRBJ1-5	CASSIRDFYSNQPQHF	TGTGCCAGCAGTATCCGGGACTTTTATAGCAATCAGCCCCAGCATTTT
TRBD2	NA	TRBV7-9	TRBJ2-7	CASSPLAGITYEQYF	TGTGCCAGCAGTCCGCTAGCGGGAATTACCTACGAGCAGTACTTC
NA	NA	TRBV4-1	TRBJ1-5	CASSSYRGNQPQHF	TGCGCCAGCAGCTCCTATAGGGGGAATCAGCCCCAGCATTTT
TRBD1	NA	TRBV7-9	TRBJ2-1	CASSNPDRGTYNEQFF	TGTGCCAGCAGCAACCCGGACAGGGGCACCTACAATGAGCAGTTCTTC
TRBD1	NA	TRBV7-2	TRBJ2-7	CASSLRTFRDSYF	TGTGCCAGCAGCTTACGTACGTTTAGGGACAGTTACTTC
NA	once	TRBV27	TRBJ1-6	CASRSYGTYNSPLHF	TGTGCCAGCAGATCGTACGGCACCTATAATTCACCCCTCCACTTT
NA	NA	TRBV5-1	TRBJ2-5	CASSSGQGGGTQYF	TGCGCCAGCAGCTCCGGACAGGGCGGGGGGACCCAGTACTTC
NA	NA	TRBV18	TRBJ2-7	CASSPPTGPRGEQYF	TGTGCCAGCTCACCACCGACCGGACCAAGGGGCGAGCAGTACTTC
NA	NA	TRBV29-1	TRBJ2-1	CSVGSFYNEQFF	TGCAGCGTTGGCTCCTTCTACAATGAGCAGTTCTTC
NA	NA	TRBV3-1/TRBV3-2	TRBJ2-2	CASSQFRGGRAGELFF	TGTGCCAGCAGCCAGTTCAGGGGAGGAAGGGCCGGGGAGCTGTTTTTT
NA	NA	TRBV7-2	TRBJ1-3	CASSPIFRRGRFGNTIYF	TGTGCCAGCAGCCCAATCTTTCGGCGGGGACGTTTTGGAAACACCATATATTTT
NA	NA	TRBV28	TRBJ1-2	CASTLSSRARYGYTF	TGTGCCAGCACCTTGAGTTCCCGGGCGCGGTATGGCTACACCTTC
TRBD1	NA	TRBV7-9	TRBJ2-2	CASSTWTGSNTGELFF	TGTGCCAGCAGCACATGGACAGGGTCGAACACCGGGGAGCTGTTTTTT
NA	NA	TRBV28	TRBJ1-5	CASEQGFPPNQPQHF	TGTGCCAGCGAACAGGGATTCCCCCCCAATCAGCCCCAGCATTTT